One and the same sample provided the 10 T cell receptor beta chains below, sequenced in a study of OX40 agonist ivuxolimab in advanced cancers. Assay used: immunoSEQ multiplex PCR; TCRdb lists only in-frame clones, some missing. Of tens of thousands of clones in the sample, approximately 90% were seen once. The starting material was CD4+ or CD8+ T cells sorted from blood, obtained in a trial of the OX40 agonist ivuxolimab. These receptors all stem from an adult with an advanced solid tumor such as melanoma, head and neck, liver or kidney cancer.

The chain couples TRBV6-5 to TRBJ1-1; D possibly corresponds to TRBD1 (6 bases). Trimming cost V 6 bases and J 3 bases, with 17 bases left between them. Germline-derived CDR1 and CDR2 are MNHEY and SVGAGI. The CDR3 is 15 amino acids. The CDR3: CASRGAVSRDTEAFF. CDR3 coding DNA: TGTGCCAGCAGGGGGGCAGTCTCCAGGGACACTGAAGCTTTCTTT.

This clone was counted once. The V call is TRBV5-6, the J call TRBJ1-4; perhaps TRBD1 as D (6 bases). V lost 2 bases, J lost 0 bases, and 8 bases lay in between. The CDR3 extends over 15 amino acids. CDR1 is SGHDT, CDR2 YYEEEE, per germline. CDR3 amino acids: CASSFRGSTNEKLFF. CDR3 DNA sequence: TGTGCCAGCAGCTTTAGGGGGTCAACTAATGAAAAACTGTTTTTT.

The chain recombines TRBV10-3 with TRBJ2-5; D may be TRBD1 (5 bases). CDR1 is ENHRY, CDR2 SYGVKD, per germline. Trimming took off 2 bases at V and 2 bases at J, with 9 bases between the two ends. This CDR3 is 14 amino acids long. The CDR3 sequence is CAISENRGQETQYF. In DNA, the CDR3 is TGTGCCATCAGTGAGAATAGGGGTCAAGAGACCCAGTACTTC.

This chain uses TRBV5-1 with TRBJ1-1; D is possibly TRBD1 (5 bases). V was cut by 4 bases and J by 4 bases, with 11 bases left in between. The germline V gene has CDR1 SGHRS and CDR2 YFSETQ. The CDR3 sequence is 13 residues long. CDR3 region: CASSPYGGTEAFF. CDR3 in DNA: TGCGCCAGCAGCCCCTATGGGGGCACTGAAGCTTTCTTT. Full variable domain (remainder filled in from reference TRBV5-1 and TRBJ1-1): KAGVTQTPRYLIKTRGQQVTLSCSPISGHRSVSWYQQTPGQGLQFLFEYFSETQRNKGNFPGRFSGRQFSNSRSEMNVSTLELGDSALYLCASSPYGGTEAFFGQGTRLTVV.

The chain carries TRBV7-3 and TRBJ1-2; D is unresolved. This CDR3 is 17 amino acids long. The germline V gene encodes CDR1 SGHTA and CDR2 FQGTGA. V was trimmed by 2 bases and J by 1 base, leaving 17 bases between them. CDR3 residues: CASSLEVEGRYNYGYTF. In DNA form, the CDR3 reads TGTGCCAGCAGCTTAGAAGTGGAAGGCCGTTATAACTATGGCTACACCTTC.

This clone appeared a few times. The chain couples TRBV6-6 to TRBJ1-2; 8 nucleotides align to TRBD1. The CDR3 is 13 residues long. From germline, CDR1 is MNHNY and CDR2 SVGAGI (reference sequence). V was clipped by 5 bases and J by 4 bases; unmatched bases: 3. CDR3 sequence: CASSQGTGYGYTF. The CDR3 coding sequence is TGTGCCAGCAGTCAGGGGACAGGCTATGGCTACACCTTC.

The chain combines TRBV7-9 with TRBJ2-5; D call uncertain. The J call may be wrong; the DNA end is better matched by TRBJ2-7. CDR1 SEHNR and CDR2 FQNEAQ come from the germline V gene (reference sequence). There are 13 residues in the CDR3. In nucleotides, the CDR3 is TGTGCCAGCAGCTTATCTTCTACGGGCGAGCAGTACTTC. Translating it yields CASSLSSTGEQYF.

In this sample, this clone turned up once. This chain links TRBV5-4 with TRBJ2-2; D not resolved. Trimming stripped 2 bases from V and 1 base from J, with 9 bases between. The CDR3 has 15 residues. CDR1 SGHNT and CDR2 YYREEE come from the germline V gene (reference sequence). The CDR3 nucleotides are TGTGCCAGCAGCTTTGACTCAGGGAACACCGGGGAGCTGTTTTTT. Encoded protein: CASSFDSGNTGELFF.

J is TRBJ1-2 and V is TRBV5-8; the D is unclear. In germline, CDR1 is SGHTS, CDR2 YDEGEE. Trimming removed 4 bases from V and 4 bases from J, with 5 bases in between. The length of the CDR3 is 11 residues. CDR3 sequence: CASSPSYGYTF. The DNA for the CDR3 is TGTGCCAGCAGCCCCTCCTATGGCTACACCTTC. The whole variable domain, filled in from reference TRBV5-8 and TRBJ1-2, reads EAGVTQSPTHLIKTRGQQATLRCSPISGHTSVYWYQQALGLGLQFLLWYDEGEERNRGNFPPRFSGRQFPNYSSELNVNALELEDSALYLCASSPSYGYTFGSGTRLTVV.

This clone showed up just a few times. The gene calls are TRBV6-1 and TRBJ1-3; D is unclear. V was trimmed by 10 bases and J by 0 bases, leaving 10 bases between them. This CDR3 is 13 amino acids long. The germline V gene has CDR1 MNHNS and CDR2 SASEGT. The CDR3 DNA is TGTGCCACCGACCGCCACTCTGGAAACACCATATATTTT. It yields the protein CATDRHSGNTIYF.